This passage covers 10 T cell receptor beta chains from one sample sequenced in a study of Ad26.COV2.S vaccination and SARS-CoV-2 variants. Treatment noted: around 19 received Ad26.COV2.S at low or high dose, single or two shots; roughly five received placebo; per-sample allocation not given. Sampling occurred on day 63 after the first vaccine or placebo injection. Only in-frame clones appear in the TCRdb table, and some are missing; sequencing was by immunoSEQ multiplex PCR. The repertoire consists of about 460,000 clones, with 89% occurring once and the leading ten covering under 2%. The specimen was peripheral blood, collected in a trial of Ad26.COV2.S vaccine versus placebo. These receptors all come from a person between 18 and 65 years old who received the Ad26.COV2.S COVID-19 vaccine or a placebo.

As DNA, the CDR3 is TGTGCCACGTCTGACAGGGTTCGCAGAGGGCCGGCCAAAAACATTCAGTACTTC. Protein sequence: CATSDRVRRGPAKNIQYF. This chain connects TRBV7-8 to TRBJ2-4; TRBD1 agrees at 7 bases. From germline, CDR1 is SGHVS and CDR2 FQNEAQ. The CDR3 loop spans 18 amino acids. The J segment lost 1 base and the V segment lost 10 bases, leaving 19 bases of the junction unmatched.

The rearrangement links TRBV12-5 to TRBJ1-2; D unclear. Germline loops: CDR1 LGHNT, CDR2 FRNRAP. The V end was cut by 4 bases, the J end by 5 bases, with 17 bases between. This CDR3 comprises 15 residues. Written as DNA, the CDR3 is TGTGCTAGTGGTTGGCCCGTCGGACCATCATATGGCTACACCTTC. Translating gives CASGWPVGPSYGYTF.

The V and J genes are TRBV27 and TRBJ2-3; 7 positions agree with TRBD1. CDR3 length equals 12 residues. Germline-derived CDR1 and CDR2 are MNHEY and SMNVEV (reference sequence). V trimming: 6 bases; J trimming: 7 bases; junction bases outside the gene matches: 4. Here the CDR3 DNA reads TGTGCCAGCAGAACAGGGGCCTATACGCAGTATTTT. It yields the protein CASRTGAYTQYF.

This clone was seen more than once but under ten times. The chain employs TRBV6-2 or TRBV6-3 and TRBJ1-5; D not certain. Trimming shortened V by 6 bases and J by 0 bases, and 12 bases separated the two germline ends. The CDR3 covers 15 residues. CDR1 is MNHEY, CDR2 SVGEGT, per germline. The CDR3 spells CASSRPKHSNQPQHF. The CDR3, as DNA: TGTGCCAGCAGCCGGCCAAAGCATAGCAATCAGCCCCAGCATTTT.

V gene TRBV28 combines with J gene TRBJ1-5; D is unclear. This CDR3 has 14 amino acids. The V and J ends lost 6 bases and 0 bases respectively, with 9 bases between them. Per germline, CDR1 MDHEN and CDR2 SYDVKM. The CDR3 region is CASRRTSSNQPQHF. In DNA, the CDR3 is TGTGCCAGCAGGAGAACAAGTAGCAATCAGCCCCAGCATTTT.

The rearrangement uses TRBV19 and TRBJ1-1; D ambiguous. The CDR3 contains 14 residues. CDR1 is LNHDA, CDR2 SQIVND, per germline (reference sequence). Trimming pared 0 bases from V and 8 bases from J, leaving 13 bases between. Written as DNA, the CDR3 is TGTGCCAGTAGTATAGACGGGTCCCTCGGAGAAGCTTTCTTT. Residues: CASSIDGSLGEAFF.

This clone was observed once. This chain connects TRBV11-2 to TRBJ1-1, with a tentative D call TRBD1 (6 bases). The CDR3 runs 12 residues. Trimming took 5 bases from V and 7 from J, leaving 11 bases between them. The germline V gene encodes CDR1 SGHAT and CDR2 FQNNGV. The CDR3 DNA reads as TGTGCCAGCAGCCCACAGGGTTTTGAAGCTTTCTTT. Residues: CASSPQGFEAFF.

This clone appeared a single time. The chain joins TRBV5-1 to TRBJ1-1; 9 bases align to TRBD1. The V gene's germline CDR1 is SGHRS and CDR2 YFSETQ. V lost 4 bases to trimming and J lost 1 base; unmatched junction nucleotides: 2. The CDR3 runs 14 residues. The CDR3 DNA reads TGCGCCAGCAGCCAGGACAGGGGGAACACTGAAGCTTTCTTT. Its translation: CASSQDRGNTEAFF. The full variable domain, rest sourced from reference TRBV5-1 and TRBJ1-1, is KAGVTQTPRYLIKTRGQQVTLSCSPISGHRSVSWYQQTPGQGLQFLFEYFSETQRNKGNFPGRFSGRQFSNSRSEMNVSTLELGDSALYLCASSQDRGNTEAFFGQGTRLTVV.

V usage is TRBV5-6 and J usage is TRBJ1-1; no definite D call. Per germline, CDR1 SGHDT and CDR2 YYEEEE. V was cut by 2 bases and J by 1 base, with 12 bases left in between. The CDR3 runs 15 residues. CDR3 residues: CASSFPGEKNTEAFF. DNA of the CDR3: TGTGCCAGCAGCTTTCCCGGCGAAAAGAACACTGAAGCTTTCTTT.

V is TRBV5-5 and J is TRBJ2-5, with TRBD2 matching 8 bases. Germline assignment: CDR1 SGHKS and CDR2 YYEKEE (reference sequence). V dropped 4 bases and J dropped 5; count of bases not matched to a gene: 4. This CDR3 is built from 13 residues. CDR3 amino acids: CASSPGGVETQYF. The CDR3 DNA sequence: TGTGCCAGCAGCCCCGGGGGGGTTGAGACCCAGTACTTC.